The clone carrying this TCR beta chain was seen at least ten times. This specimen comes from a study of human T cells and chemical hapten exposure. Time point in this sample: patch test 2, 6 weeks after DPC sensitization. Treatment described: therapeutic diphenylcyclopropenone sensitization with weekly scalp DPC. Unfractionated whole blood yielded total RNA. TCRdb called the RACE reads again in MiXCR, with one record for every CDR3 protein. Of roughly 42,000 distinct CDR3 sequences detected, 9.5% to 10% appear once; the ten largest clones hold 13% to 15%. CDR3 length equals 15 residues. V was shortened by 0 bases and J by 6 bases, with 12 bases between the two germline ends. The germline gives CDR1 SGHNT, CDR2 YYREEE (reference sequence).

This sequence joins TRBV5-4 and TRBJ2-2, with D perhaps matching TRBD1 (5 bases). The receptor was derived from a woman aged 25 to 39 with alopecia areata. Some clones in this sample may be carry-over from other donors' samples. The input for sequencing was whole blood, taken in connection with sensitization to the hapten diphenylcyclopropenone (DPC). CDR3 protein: CASSLGQKDPGELFF. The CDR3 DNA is TGTGCCAGCAGCTTGGGACAGAAGGATCCCGGGGAGCTGTTTTTT.